These 24 T cell receptor beta chains share one sample of origin, sequenced in a study of control samples from healthy donors and cancer patients. Assay: immunoSEQ multiplex PCR; the TCRdb copy retains only in-frame clones and omits some. Among some 71,000 clones listed, approximately 90% were seen once. Sequences were obtained from PBMCs. The receptors come from a man aged 55 to 70 with colorectal cancer.

V and J are TRBV4-2 and TRBJ1-1; 8 nucleotides match TRBD1. V was clipped by 2 bases and J by 1 base; unmatched bases: 3. CDR3 size: 15 residues. Germline V gene data show CDR1 as LGHNA and CDR2 as YNFKEQ. For the CDR3, the DNA is TGTGCCAGCAGCCAAAACAGGGGGGCGAACACTGAAGCTTTCTTT. Encoded protein: CASSQNRGANTEAFF.

The genes are TRBV19 and TRBJ2-5; 8 nucleotides align to TRBD1. This CDR3 comprises 14 residues. Germline V gene data show CDR1 as LNHDA and CDR2 as SQIVND (reference sequence). Unmatched junction bases numbered 11, after V lost 5 bases and J lost 9 bases. The CDR3 protein is CASSVNQGAGAQYF. The CDR3 coding sequence is TGTGCCAGTAGTGTTAATCAGGGGGCCGGAGCCCAGTACTTC.

J is TRBJ2-7 and V is TRBV23-1, with 7 positions matching TRBD1. TRBV23-1 is treated as an ORF (open reading frame) with a function not yet certain. The CDR3 is 16 residues long. The V and J ends lost 0 bases and 2 bases, in that order; junction bases with no gene match: 7. CDR3 amino acids: CASSQSGAGGPYEQYF. CDR3 bases: TGCGCCAGCAGTCAATCTGGGGCAGGGGGTCCCTACGAGCAGTACTTC.

The chain links TRBV23-1 to TRBJ2-3, with 8 bases identical to TRBD1. TRBV23-1 is flagged as an ORF with uncertain function. The CDR3 contains 16 residues. The V and J ends lost 6 bases and 1 base, in that order; junction bases with no gene match: 9. The DNA for the CDR3 is TGCGCCAGCAGACCCGGACAGGGAGGAGGCACAGATACGCAGTATTTT. It encodes CASRPGQGGGTDTQYF.

V is TRBV4-3 and J is TRBJ1-5; TRBD1 might be the D (5 bases). V gave up 0 bases and J gave up 6 bases, with 9 bases separating them. The germline V gene has CDR1 LGHNA and CDR2 YSLEER. This CDR3 spans 14 amino acids. The DNA of the CDR3 is TGCGCCAGCAGCCAAGATCGGGGGAGTCAGCCCCAGCATTTT. It yields the protein CASSQDRGSQPQHF.

The rearrangement links TRBV28 to TRBJ2-3; D remains unclear. V shed 3 bases and J shed 2 bases, with 6 bases lying between them. This CDR3 is 13 amino acids long. CDR1 and CDR2 from the germline V gene are MDHEN and SYDVKM. The CDR3 protein is CASSLGNTDTQYF. The CDR3 DNA reads TGTGCCAGCAGTTTGGGCAACACAGATACGCAGTATTTT.

V usage is TRBV6-5 and J usage is TRBJ2-1, with no clear D. CDR1 is MNHEY, CDR2 SVGAGI, per germline. This CDR3 is built from 15 residues. V was trimmed by 5 bases and J by 6 bases, leaving 17 bases between them. The CDR3, as DNA: TGTGCCAGCAGTAAACAGCTAGGCTTGGTCAATGAGCAGTTCTTC. This codes for CASSKQLGLVNEQFF.

The chain joins TRBV29-1 to TRBJ2-7; the match to TRBD1 covers 8 bases. The CDR3 extends over 14 amino acids. Trimming took 7 bases from V and 2 from J; bases not matched to a gene: 10. In germline, CDR1 is SQVTM, CDR2 ANQGSEA. The CDR3 region is CSARTGSMAYEQYF. The CDR3 coding sequence is TGCAGCGCTCGGACAGGGTCAATGGCCTACGAGCAGTACTTC.

The gene calls are TRBV28 and TRBJ1-6; tentative D call: TRBD1 (5 bases). V was shortened by 4 bases and J by 8 bases, with 9 bases between the two germline ends. The CDR3 totals 13 residues. Germline CDR1 MDHEN, CDR2 SYDVKM. This CDR3 reads CASSSRVYSPLHF. DNA of the CDR3: TGTGCCAGCAGTTCCAGGGTTTATTCACCCCTCCACTTT.

The rearrangement uses TRBV29-1 and TRBJ2-1; 8 bases align to TRBD2. The germline V gene has CDR1 SQVTM and CDR2 ANQGSEA. This CDR3 is built from 14 residues. V was clipped by 6 bases and J by 0 bases; unmatched bases: 4. The CDR3 sequence is CSVPGGSSYNEQFF. CDR3 sequence (DNA): TGCAGCGTCCCGGGGGGGAGCTCCTACAATGAGCAGTTCTTC.

The genes are TRBV7-3 and TRBJ1-1; D might be TRBD1 (5 bases). Per the germline V gene, CDR1 is SGHTA and CDR2 is FQGTGA. Deletions cut 4 bases from V and 5 bases from J, with 14 bases between. The CDR3 spans 14 residues. The CDR3 spells CASSSRDYGTEAFF. The CDR3 coding sequence is TGTGCCAGCAGCTCCAGGGATTATGGGACTGAAGCTTTCTTT. Based on the CDR3 plus reference TRBV7-3 and TRBJ1-1, the full variable domain is GAGVSQTPSNKVTEKGKYVELRCDPISGHTALYWYRQSLGQGPEFLIYFQGTGAADDSGLPNDRFFAVRPEGSVSTLKIQRTERGDSAVYLCASSSRDYGTEAFFGQGTRLTVV.

The chain combines TRBV29-1 with TRBJ1-2; TRBD1 is a possible D gene (5 bases). Germline loops: CDR1 SQVTM, CDR2 ANQGSEA. The CDR3 is 14 amino acids. Trimming left V 6 bases short and J 0 bases short, with 14 bases between. The CDR3 loop is CSVGGTGSNYGYTF. Here the CDR3 DNA reads TGCAGCGTCGGAGGGACGGGCTCTAACTATGGCTACACCTTC.

The chain has TRBV29-1 and TRBJ2-5, with D unresolved. There are 13 residues in the CDR3. CDR1 SQVTM and CDR2 ANQGSEA come from the germline V gene. Trimming took off 4 bases at V and 1 base at J, with 10 bases between the two ends. CDR3 sequence reads: CSVGRSFQETQYF. Here the CDR3 DNA reads TGCAGCGTTGGTAGGTCTTTCCAAGAGACCCAGTACTTC.

V and J are TRBV19 and TRBJ2-6; no definite D call. Trimming cost V 7 bases and J 0 bases, with 7 bases left between them. The CDR3 is 14 residues long. Germline V CDR1 and CDR2: LNHDA, SQIVND (reference sequence). CDR3 nucleotides: TGTGCCAGTAACTCGGTCTCTGGGGCCAACGTCCTGACTTTC. Translated: CASNSVSGANVLTF.

The V gene is TRBV6-5, the J gene TRBJ2-7, with TRBD2 matching 9 bases. The ends lost 10 bases at V and 5 bases at J; junction bases unmatched: 15. This CDR3 contains 15 residues. The germline CDR1 and CDR2 sequences are MNHEY and SVGAGI. The CDR3 DNA is TGTGCCATCGCCCCCGCGGGGGGGTTGTTCAACGAGCAGTACTTC. It is translated as CAIAPAGGLFNEQYF.

The chain is built from TRBV27 and TRBJ1-4, with 7 bases fitting TRBD1. The CDR3 totals 14 residues. Unmatched junction bases numbered 6, after V lost 6 bases and J lost 5 bases. Germline lookup yields CDR1 MNHEY and CDR2 SMNVEV (reference sequence). As DNA, the CDR3 is TGTGCCAGCAGAGCCGGGACAGAAAATGAAAAACTGTTTTTT. Translated: CASRAGTENEKLFF.

V gene TRBV10-3 combines with J gene TRBJ2-7, with 8 bases matching TRBD1. The CDR3 is 13 amino acids. J lost 4 bases, V lost 2 bases, and 1 base had no gene match. Looked up from germline, CDR1 is ENHRY and CDR2 is SYGVKD. The CDR3 DNA is TGTGCCATCAGTGAGGGACAGGGATACGAGCAGTACTTC. Amino acids: CAISEGQGYEQYF.

The J gene is TRBJ1-5, the V gene TRBV6-6, with 11 positions matching TRBD1. After removal of 2 bases from V and 7 bases from J, the junction contained 4 bases not matched to a gene. Germline-derived CDR1 and CDR2 are MNHNY and SVGAGI (reference sequence). The CDR3 extends over 15 amino acids. The CDR3 is CASSYGTGGGQPQHF. The DNA for the CDR3 is TGTGCCAGCAGTTACGGGACAGGGGGAGGCCAGCCCCAGCATTTT.

This chain uses TRBV7-3 with TRBJ2-7; 11 bases map to TRBD1. This CDR3 has 13 amino acids. Germline loops: CDR1 SGHTA, CDR2 FQGTGA. V was clipped by 4 bases and J by 7 bases; unmatched bases: 3. This CDR3 is CASSSGTGGEQYF. The DNA of the CDR3 is TGTGCCAGCAGCTCTGGGACAGGGGGAGAGCAGTACTTC.

This clone came up a few times. This chain joins TRBV3-1 (or the pseudogene TRBV3-2) and TRBJ1-5; 8 bases are a match to TRBD1. V was pared by 1 base and J by 7 bases, with 3 bases of the junction left unmatched. The germline gives CDR1 LGHDT, CDR2 YNNKEL (reference sequence). The CDR3 runs to 14 residues. The CDR3 sequence is CASSQGTGWQPQHF. DNA for the CDR3: TGTGCCAGCAGCCAAGGGACAGGGTGGCAGCCCCAGCATTTT.

J is TRBJ2-2 and V is TRBV10-1, with D unclear. Trimming removed 5 bases from V and 5 bases from J, with 6 bases in between. The CDR3 spans 12 residues. Germline lookup yields CDR1 WNHNN and CDR2 SYGVQD (reference sequence). CDR3 coding DNA: TGCGCCAGCAGTTGGGAAACCGGGGAGCTGTTTTTT. Its translation is CASSWETGELFF.

About this clone itself: Other nucleotide sequences in the sample specify the same CDR3. The chain carries TRBV19 and TRBJ1-1, with D possibly being TRBD1 (5 bases). V was cut by 4 bases and J by 1 base, with 13 bases left in between. This CDR3 spans 15 amino acids. Germline V gene data show CDR1 as LNHDA and CDR2 as SQIVND (reference sequence). The CDR3 bases are TGTGCCAGTAGTACCGCGGGACGGTCGAACACTGAAGCTTTCTTT. It translates to CASSTAGRSNTEAFF.

The chain employs TRBV7-2 and TRBJ1-3; D remains unclear. Trimming stripped 5 bases from V and 0 bases from J, with 8 bases between. The CDR3 is 14 residues long. Germline V CDR1 and CDR2: SGHTA, FQGNSA. The CDR3 DNA follows: TGTGCCAGCAGCCCTGTAGCCTCTGGAAACACCATATATTTT. It encodes CASSPVASGNTIYF.

This clone was seen more than once but under ten times. Other DNA variants within this sample encode the same CDR3. This sequence joins TRBV4-1 and TRBJ1-4; D is uncertain. The V gene's germline CDR1 is MGHRA and CDR2 YSYEKL. The V and J ends lost 3 bases and 3 bases respectively, with 8 bases between them. This CDR3 is 14 amino acids long. CDR3 bases: TGCGCCAGCAGCCAGTACGGATCTAATGAAAAACTGTTTTTT. The encoded protein is CASSQYGSNEKLFF.